This T cell receptor (beta chain) was documented in a study of OX40 agonist ivuxolimab in advanced cancers. The overall study: A mean age of around 63 years, range about 20 to 85, was recorded, and more than 80% were male. Broader study findings: In the expanded peripheral T cells, antigen specificity was never determined. There were also nonresponders showing low normalized T-cell clonal expansion. Averaging showed that CD8+ T cells had more expanded clones than CD4+ did.

To note about this clone: Its antigen remains unknown.

Only in-frame clones appear in the TCRdb table, and some are missing; sequencing was by immunoSEQ multiplex PCR. The repertoire has about 33,000 clones, approximately 84% of them found once; the top ten carry around a fifth. Per the germline V gene, CDR1 is SGHVS and CDR2 is FNYEAQ. After removal of 6 bases from V and 4 bases from J, the junction contained 12 bases not matched to a gene. This CDR3 is 17 amino acids long. Here the sequenced sample was CD4+ or CD8+ T cells sorted from blood, taken in a trial of the OX40 agonist ivuxolimab. The receptor comes from an adult with an advanced solid tumor such as melanoma, head and neck, liver or kidney cancer. V is TRBV7-6 and J is TRBJ2-2; TRBD1 matches at 9 bases. DNA of the CDR3: TGTGCCAGCAGTTTAAGAACAGGGGGCGCGGGCACCGGGGAGCTGTTTTTT. This translates into CASSLRTGGAGTGELFF.